This T cell receptor beta chain was observed in a study of blood T cell repertoires in COVID-19. Some clones are missing from TCRdb's copy, which holds only in-frame ones; the method was immunoSEQ multiplex PCR. The sample lists a few hundred thousand clones; around 87% were seen once. The ends were cut back, 6 bases at V and 7 bases at J, with 16 bases in the middle. CDR1 and CDR2 from the germline V gene are WSHSY and SAAADI. The CDR3 runs 13 residues. The V gene is TRBV10-2, the J gene TRBJ2-7, with a tentative D call TRBD1 (6 bases). The sample consisted of PBMCs or T cells enriched from blood (not recorded which). The source is a woman aged 40 to 50 who had recovered from COVID-19. CDR3 nucleotide sequence: TGCGCCAGCAGGATTTTCACAGGGATGGAGCAGTACTTC. The encoded protein is CASRIFTGMEQYF.